The source of this T cell receptor (beta chain) is a study of response to subunit inactivated influenza vaccine. Points from the study as a whole: New T cells are recruited in small numbers by each seasonal influenza vaccination, according to the authors' suggestion.

The germline V and J ends were trimmed by 6 bases and 5 bases, with 13 bases remaining between them. The CDR3 is made up of 13 amino acids. This clonotype was counted many times. Its specificity is not known. TCRdb re-called the RT-PCR reads through MiXCR, storing one row per CDR3 protein. The profile shows 550,000 to 800,000 distinct CDR3 sequences, roughly 14% of them singletons. The sequence came from a man aged 45-60 years who received an inactivated influenza vaccine. The chain couples TRBV12-3 or TRBV12-4 to TRBJ1-2, with a possible D match to TRBD1 (5 bases). Source: PBMCs from blood, taken less than 13 days after vaccination. CDR3 in amino acids: CASSQTGGYGYTF. CDR3 DNA sequence: TGTGCCAGCAGCCAAACCGGGGGATATGGCTACACCTTC.